This T cell receptor beta chain was observed in a study of cytomegalovirus exposure and HLA in healthy donors. Separate from the roughly 710-subject first cohort, the roughly 120-subject validation cohort was the one that the donors belonged to. Profiled with immunoSEQ multiplex PCR; TCRdb holds only in-frame clones, not every one. The table has approximately 180,000 clones, approximately 90% seen once; the top ten hold more than 1.2%. As for this clone: Antigen: not known.

Whole-study findings and limits: Three chains linked to CMV were shown in vitro to be specific for CMV antigens.

The TCR comes from a woman aged 25 to 39 in good health and CMV-seronegative. The specimen was PBMCs.

Here the CDR3 DNA reads TGTGCCAGCAGCCGTACCACAGGGATAAACTCACCCCTCCACTTT. It yields the protein CASSRTTGINSPLHF. The V and J genes are TRBV7-9 and TRBJ1-6; tentatively, D is TRBD1 (6 bases). The length of the CDR3 is 15 residues. In germline, CDR1 is SEHNR, CDR2 FQNEAQ (reference sequence). Between the trimmed V and J ends, which lost 5 bases and 10 bases, there was a span of 18 bases. Looking up the rest from reference TRBV7-9 and TRBJ1-6 gives the full variable domain: DTGVSQNPRHKITKRGQNVTFRCDPISEHNRLYWYRQTLGQGPEFLTYFQNEAQLEKSRLLSDRFSAERPKGSFSTLEIQRTEQGDSAMYLCASSRTTGINSPLHFGNGTRLTVT.